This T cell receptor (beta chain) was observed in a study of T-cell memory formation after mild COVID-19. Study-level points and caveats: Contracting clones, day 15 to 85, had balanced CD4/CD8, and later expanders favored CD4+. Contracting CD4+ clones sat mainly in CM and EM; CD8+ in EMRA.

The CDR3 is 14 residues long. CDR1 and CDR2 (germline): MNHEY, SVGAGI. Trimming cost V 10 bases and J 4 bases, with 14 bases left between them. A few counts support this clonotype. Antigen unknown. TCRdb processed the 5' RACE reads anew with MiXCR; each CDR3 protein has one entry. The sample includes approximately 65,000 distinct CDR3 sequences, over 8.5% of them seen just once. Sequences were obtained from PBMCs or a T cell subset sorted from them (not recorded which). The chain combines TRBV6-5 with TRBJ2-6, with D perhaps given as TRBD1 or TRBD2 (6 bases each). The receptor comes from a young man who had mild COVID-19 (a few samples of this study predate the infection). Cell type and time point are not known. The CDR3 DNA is TGTGCCACCCAAGGGGGGCTCGGGGCCAACGTCCTGACTTTC. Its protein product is CATQGGLGANVLTF.